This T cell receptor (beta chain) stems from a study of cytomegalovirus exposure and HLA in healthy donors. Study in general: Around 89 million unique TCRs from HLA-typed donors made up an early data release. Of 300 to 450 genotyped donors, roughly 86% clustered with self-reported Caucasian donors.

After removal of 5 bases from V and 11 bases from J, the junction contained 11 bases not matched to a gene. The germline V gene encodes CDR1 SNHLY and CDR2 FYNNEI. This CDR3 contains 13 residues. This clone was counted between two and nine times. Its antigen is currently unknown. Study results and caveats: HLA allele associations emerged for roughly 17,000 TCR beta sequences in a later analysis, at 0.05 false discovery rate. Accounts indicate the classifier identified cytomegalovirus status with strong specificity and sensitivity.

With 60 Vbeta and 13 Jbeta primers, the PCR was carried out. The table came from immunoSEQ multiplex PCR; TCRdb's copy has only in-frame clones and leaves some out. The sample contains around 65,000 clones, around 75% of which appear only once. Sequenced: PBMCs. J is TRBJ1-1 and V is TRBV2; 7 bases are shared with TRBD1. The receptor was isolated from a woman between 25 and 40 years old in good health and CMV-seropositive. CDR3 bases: TGTGCCAGCAGTCCTACAGGGGCGCAGGGGGCTTTCTTT. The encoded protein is CASSPTGAQGAFF.